This record concerns one T cell receptor beta chain sequence. Antigen unknown. The CDR3 extends over 15 amino acids. V lost 7 bases to trimming and J lost 6 bases; unmatched junction nucleotides: 10. Germline V gene lookup returns CDR1 SGHRS and CDR2 YFSETQ. Unique molecular identifiers were present in the TCR beta cDNA libraries. From the PCR reads, TCRdb called clonotypes with MiXCR, one entry per CDR3 protein. The sample includes a few hundred thousand distinct CDR3 sequences, more than 30% of them seen just once. This entry belongs to a study of post-analysis software for immune sequencing data. Notes on the study in general: The five TRBV segments detected at higher frequency in patients than in controls included TRBV5-6, TRBV5-1 and TRBV20-1. Compared against controls, patients with multiple sclerosis displayed significantly lower normalized Chao1 diversity.

The sequenced sample was blood. The chain couples TRBV5-1 to TRBJ2-3, with TRBD2 matching over 11 bases. This TCR was recovered from a girl aged 2-10 years with multiple sclerosis. CDR3 amino acids: CASVASSGRVDTQYF. The CDR3 DNA is TGCGCCAGCGTCGCCAGTAGCGGGAGGGTTGATACGCAGTATTTT.